Each of the 8 T cell receptor beta chains below was sequenced from the same sample in a study of T-cell memory formation after mild COVID-19. TCRdb itself ran the 5' RACE reads through MiXCR, one entry per CDR3 protein. The sample lists fewer than 250,000 distinct CDR3 sequences; around 30% were seen once. The sample taken for sequencing was PBMCs or a T cell subset sorted from them (not recorded which). The receptors here all came from an adult woman who had mild COVID-19 (a few samples of this study predate the infection). Cell type and time point are not known.

This chain uses TRBV4-3 with TRBJ2-1, with 10 bases that match TRBD1. Germline V gene sequence: CDR1 LGHNA, CDR2 YSLEER. V shed 2 bases, J shed 2 bases, and the junction held 3 bases outside the gene matches. The CDR3 runs to 16 residues. CDR3 DNA: TGCGCCAGCAGCCAAAGGGGGACAGGGGCCTACAATGAGCAGTTCTTC. Its translation: CASSQRGTGAYNEQFF.

This clonotype was seen ten or more times. V gene TRBV7-7 combines with J gene TRBJ2-7, with D possibly TRBD1 on 6 matching bases. The CDR3 loop spans 15 amino acids. V was shortened by 1 base and J by 0 bases, with 10 bases between the two germline ends. Germline V gene sequence: CDR1 SSHAT, CDR2 FNYEAQ (reference sequence). The CDR3 region has the DNA TGTGCCAGCAGCTTAGGTCCAGGGGACTCCTACGAGCAGTACTTC. It encodes CASSLGPGDSYEQYF. The full variable domain, rest sourced from reference TRBV7-7 and TRBJ2-7, is GAGVSQSPRYKVTKRGQDVTLRCDPISSHATLYWYQQALGQGPEFLTYFNYEAQPDKSGLPSDRFSAERPEGSISTLTIQRTEQRDSAMYRCASSLGPGDSYEQYFGPGTRLTVT.

The chain has TRBV10-3 and TRBJ1-5; D is possibly TRBD1 (6 bases). Per germline, CDR1 ENHRY and CDR2 SYGVKD. V was trimmed by 2 bases and J by 2 bases, leaving 10 bases between them. This CDR3 spans 15 amino acids. This CDR3 reads CAISETRQGNQPQHF. CDR3 DNA: TGTGCCATCAGTGAGACAAGACAGGGCAATCAGCCCCAGCATTTT.

The V gene is TRBV6-1, the J gene TRBJ2-7; the D gene is possibly TRBD1 (6 bases). V gave up 2 bases and J gave up 3 bases, with 11 bases separating them. Per germline, CDR1 MNHNS and CDR2 SASEGT. The CDR3 loop spans 14 amino acids. CDR3 nucleotides: TGTGCCAGCAGTGAAAGGGACAAGTACTACGAGCAGTACTTC. It codes for CASSERDKYYEQYF.

Written as DNA, the CDR3 is TGTGCCAGCAAAGTCACGGGGGATTATGGCTACACCTTC. This encodes CASKVTGDYGYTF. The rearrangement joins TRBV12-3 or TRBV12-4 to TRBJ1-2, with D possibly TRBD1 on 5 matching bases. The CDR3 spans 13 residues. Deletions cut 7 bases from V and 5 bases from J, with 14 bases between.

This clonotype was detected only a few times. The J gene is TRBJ1-3, the V gene TRBV7-6; 8 positions match TRBD1. The CDR3 totals 15 residues. With 4 bases clipped from V and 4 bases from J, the junction kept 6 bases outside the gene matches. Looked up from germline, CDR1 is SGHVS and CDR2 is FNYEAQ. The CDR3 nucleotides read TGTGCCAGCAGCTCGGACAGGGTACCGGGAAACACCATATATTTT. Translating gives CASSSDRVPGNTIYF.

The J gene is TRBJ1-2, the V gene TRBV4-1; 9 bases fit TRBD1. Germline V gene data show CDR1 as MGHRA and CDR2 as YSYEKL. The CDR3 has 16 residues. Trimming took 2 bases from V and 3 from J; bases not matched to a gene: 7. The CDR3 loop is CASSQHPRTGDYGYTF. CDR3 coding DNA: TGCGCCAGCAGCCAACATCCCAGGACAGGGGACTATGGCTACACCTTC.

This clonotype was recorded a few times. The J gene is TRBJ1-1, the V gene TRBV5-4; D is undetermined. The CDR3 length is 14 residues. CDR1 and CDR2 from the germline V gene are SGHNT and YYREEE (reference sequence). Trimming cost V 1 base and J 2 bases, with 9 bases left between them. CDR3 sequence: CASSLRGYNTEAFF. The CDR3 DNA is TGTGCCAGCAGCTTGCGAGGGTATAACACTGAAGCTTTCTTT.